The clone carrying this T cell receptor beta chain was counted only a few times. On average, the one heparinised blood draw given by each donor was around 110 mL. Trimming left V 3 bases short and J 5 bases short, with 15 bases between. The CDR3 loop spans 15 amino acids. Germline V gene lookup returns CDR1 SGHRS and CDR2 YFSETQ. These data originate in a study of beta chain features in type 1 diabetes. As every portion of the isolated RNA was reverse transcribed, the sequencing read expressed TCRB transcripts. The data were produced by immunoSEQ multiplex PCR, yet TCRdb's version contains in-frame clones alone and is incomplete. This table holds 200,000 to 250,000 clones, 9.6% found once.

The V and J genes are TRBV5-1 and TRBJ2-1; a possible D gene is TRBD2 (5 bases). This clonotype originated in a woman between 18 and 30 years old in good health. The sample comprised naive CD4+ T cells from blood. The CDR3 bases are TGCGCCAGCAGCTCGGACTCGATCCCCGACAATGAGCAGTTCTTC. It yields the protein CASSSDSIPDNEQFF.